Given below is one TCR beta chain in context. The data belong to a study of blood T cell repertoires in COVID-19. Turning to the study itself: Samples of COVID-19 (acute and convalescent) were obtained from the United States, Italy and Spain. T cells, B-cell-depleted T cells, or PBMCs provided the cDNA or gDNA that served as material.

Assay used: immunoSEQ multiplex PCR; TCRdb lists only in-frame clones, some missing. The sample gives about 190,000 clones, just under 80% of which show up once; 2.5% to 3% is in the top ten. From germline, CDR1 is LGHDT and CDR2 YNNKEL (reference sequence). The CDR3 totals 16 residues. Trimming removed 0 bases from V and 0 bases from J, with 11 bases in between. The specimen sequenced was peripheral blood. The chain links TRBV3-1 (or the pseudogene TRBV3-2) to TRBJ1-1; D gene unclear. The source of this sequence is a woman of 80 years or more with active or convalescent COVID-19. The CDR3 sequence is CASSQDGRAMNTEAFF. The CDR3 DNA sequence: TGTGCCAGCAGCCAAGACGGTCGAGCCATGAACACTGAAGCTTTCTTT.